This entry lists 17 T cell receptor beta chains sequenced from one sample in a study of T cells in Graves' hyperthyroidism and ophthalmopathy. The investigators amplified TCR beta CDR3 regions from RNA transcripts. The HTBI primer set drove a first-round RT-PCR of the TCR CDR3. TCRdb re-analysed the multiplex PCR reads in MiXCR, keeping a single row per CDR3 protein. Altogether hundreds of thousands of distinct CDR3 sequences are present, roughly a sixth being singletons, with the ten largest covering 18%. The sample consisted of blood. These receptors were obtained from a woman aged 18-35 years with Graves' hyperthyroidism.

This clonotype was picked up many times. The chain employs TRBV12-3 or TRBV12-4 and TRBJ1-1; TRBD1 matches at 7 bases. After removal of 8 bases from V and 3 bases from J, the junction contained 6 bases not matched to a gene. The CDR3 spans 13 residues. CDR3 sequence: CASQRGGDTEAFF. The CDR3, as DNA: TGTGCCAGCCAGAGAGGGGGCGACACTGAAGCTTTCTTT.

This clonotype was detected only a few times. The chain combines TRBV7-6 with TRBJ2-7; D ambiguous. The CDR3 loop spans 17 amino acids. Deletions cut 2 bases from V and 0 bases from J, with 17 bases between. Germline V gene lookup returns CDR1 SGHVS and CDR2 FNYEAQ. The CDR3 spells CASSLSRAAQSSYEQYF. CDR3 in DNA: TGTGCCAGCAGCTTAAGCCGGGCAGCCCAGAGCTCCTACGAGCAGTACTTC.

The table lists this clonotype with a few counts. The chain uses TRBV6-1 and TRBJ1-2; the D is unclear. This CDR3 is built from 12 residues. CDR1 MNHNS and CDR2 SASEGT come from the germline V gene. V was shortened by 4 bases and J by 4 bases, with 7 bases between the two germline ends. The CDR3 DNA reads TGTGCCAGCAGTGCTTCACTCTATGGCTACACCTTC. Translation: CASSASLYGYTF.

This clonotype has a count of ten or more. The chain carries TRBV12-3 or TRBV12-4 and TRBJ2-1; 8 nucleotides align to TRBD1. Germline trimming cut 5 bases from V and 8 bases from J; bases unmatched to any gene: 11. The CDR3 totals 15 residues. DNA of the CDR3: TGTGCCAGCAGTACACGGACCACAGGGGGATATGAGCAGTTCTTC. This encodes CASSTRTTGGYEQFF.

This clonotype was detected only a few times. The chain uses TRBV20-1 and TRBJ1-5, with D possibly TRBD1 on 5 matching bases. The CDR3 has 15 amino acids. V lost 6 bases, J lost 0 bases, and 15 bases lay in between. CDR1 is DFQATT, CDR2 SNEGSKA, per germline (reference sequence). The CDR3 spells CSATKLGASNQPQHF. CDR3 DNA: TGCAGTGCAACGAAGCTTGGGGCTAGCAATCAGCCCCAGCATTTT.

This clonotype was counted only a few times. A much bigger clone sits one base away, suggesting this may be a read error. This chain links TRBV28 with TRBJ2-1; TRBD2 is a possible D gene (6 bases). Trimming cost V 8 bases and J 9 bases, with 17 bases left between them. The CDR3 is 13 residues long. The germline gives CDR1 MDHEN, CDR2 SYDVKM. CDR3 in DNA: TGTGCCAGCGGGACTCTTAGGGCGAGTGAGCAGTTCTTC. Encoded protein: CASGTLRASEQFF.

This clonotype was seen many times. V and J are TRBV7-2 and TRBJ1-3; 7 nucleotides match TRBD1. The germline V gene has CDR1 SGHTA and CDR2 FQGNSA. This CDR3 contains 16 residues. After removal of 5 bases from V and 0 bases from J, the junction contained 7 bases not matched to a gene. CDR3 nucleotide sequence: TGTGCCAGCAGCCCAAGGGGGCAATTCTCTGGAAACACCATATATTTT. Translated, it gives CASSPRGQFSGNTIYF.

The gene calls are TRBV10-3 and TRBJ2-3; D may match TRBD1 or TRBD2 (5 bases each). The CDR3 totals 17 residues. Trimming shortened V by 0 bases and J by 0 bases, and 13 bases separated the two germline ends. CDR1 and CDR2 from the germline V gene are ENHRY and SYGVKD. The CDR3 reads CAISESTGGRSTDTQYF. The CDR3 coding sequence is TGTGCCATCAGTGAGTCGACTGGGGGAAGAAGCACAGATACGCAGTATTTT.

This clonotype was seen at least ten times. The chain links TRBV7-9 to TRBJ2-1; D is possibly TRBD1 (5 bases). Trimming took off 4 bases at V and 0 bases at J, with 10 bases between the two ends. This CDR3 is 15 amino acids long. The germline V gene encodes CDR1 SEHNR and CDR2 FQNEAQ (reference sequence). The DNA for the CDR3 is TGTGCCAGCAGCTCAAGACAGAACTCCTACAATGAGCAGTTCTTC. It yields the protein CASSSRQNSYNEQFF. Full variable domain (remainder filled in from reference TRBV7-9 and TRBJ2-1): DTGVSQNPRHKITKRGQNVTFRCDPISEHNRLYWYRQTLGQGPEFLTYFQNEAQLEKSRLLSDRFSAERPKGSFSTLEIQRTEQGDSAMYLCASSSRQNSYNEQFFGPGTRLTVL.

The CDR3 DNA reads TGTGCCACCAGCTGGAGGGGTGGACCAACTAATGAAAAACTGTTTTTT. Residues: CATSWRGGPTNEKLFF. The chain recombines TRBV15 with TRBJ1-4; TRBD1 is a possible D gene (5 bases). The V gene's germline CDR1 is LNHNV and CDR2 YYDKDF (reference sequence). The CDR3 covers 16 residues. The V and J ends lost 5 bases and 0 bases respectively, with 13 bases between them.

The gene calls are TRBV12-3 or TRBV12-4 and TRBJ1-3; perhaps TRBD1 as D (6 bases). Trimming stripped 3 bases from V and 0 bases from J, with 15 bases between. The CDR3 extends over 17 amino acids. The CDR3 spells CASSFTAGANSGNTIYF. CDR3 DNA: TGTGCCAGCAGTTTTACGGCAGGGGCGAACTCTGGAAACACCATATATTTT.

This clonotype was observed at least ten times. The chain employs TRBV18 and TRBJ1-4, with D unresolved. Germline CDR1 and CDR2: KGHSH and LQKENI. Trimming took 5 bases from V and 8 from J, leaving 9 bases between them. CDR3 size: 12 residues. The CDR3 coding sequence is TGTGCCAGCTCATATCGGGAAGAAAAACTGTTTTTT. Amino acids: CASSYREEKLFF.

This clonotype was seen at least ten times. The chain joins TRBV11-3 to TRBJ2-5; a weak D match, TRBD2 (5 bases). The CDR3 has 13 residues. V lost 8 bases to trimming and J lost 2 bases, with 12 bases between them. Per the germline V gene, CDR1 is SGHNT and CDR2 is YENEEA. The CDR3 region has the DNA TGTGCCAGCTCCCGGGGATTACAAGAGACCCAGTACTTC. Translation gives CASSRGLQETQYF.

This clonotype was detected ten times or more. The V call is TRBV2, the J call TRBJ2-3; D remains unclear. CDR1 SNHLY and CDR2 FYNNEI come from the germline V gene. The CDR3 totals 13 residues. V lost 0 bases to trimming and J lost 3 bases, with 4 bases between them. This CDR3 is CASSEAETDTQYF. CDR3 coding DNA: TGTGCCAGCAGTGAAGCGGAGACAGATACGCAGTATTTT. Full variable domain (rest looked up from reference TRBV2 and TRBJ2-3): EPEVTQTPSHQVTQMGQEVILRCVPISNHLYFYWYRQILGQKVEFLVSFYNNEISEKSEIFDDQFSVERPDGSNFTLKIRSTKLEDSAMYFCASSEAETDTQYFGPGTRLTVL.

This clonotype was detected ten times or more. This chain joins TRBV11-2 and TRBJ2-1; TRBD2 matches 9 bases. The CDR3 loop spans 15 amino acids. The trim removed 5 bases at V and 4 bases at J, leaving 6 bases unmatched. Per germline, CDR1 SGHAT and CDR2 FQNNGV. CDR3: CASSTGLATYNEQFF. In nucleotides, the CDR3 is TGTGCCAGCAGCACAGGACTAGCGACGTACAATGAGCAGTTCTTC.

This clonotype has just one count. V is TRBV12-3 or TRBV12-4 and J is TRBJ2-3, with D possibly being TRBD1 or TRBD2 (6 bases each). The CDR3 is made up of 16 amino acids. V was clipped by 5 bases and J by 4 bases, with 19 bases between them. The CDR3 here is CASSVLRDGGADTQYF. The CDR3 DNA sequence: TGTGCCAGCAGTGTACTCCGGGACGGGGGCGCAGATACGCAGTATTTT.

This clonotype was recorded many times. The chain links TRBV11-2 to TRBJ2-2; D remains unclear. Trimming stripped 1 base from V and 0 bases from J, with 6 bases between. Per germline, CDR1 SGHAT and CDR2 FQNNGV. This CDR3 comprises 15 residues. CDR3 loop: CASSLAQTNTGELFF. The DNA of the CDR3 is TGTGCCAGCAGCTTAGCGCAGACGAACACCGGGGAGCTGTTTTTT.